The clone carrying this T cell receptor (beta chain) was detected a few times. Expressed TCRB transcripts were sequenced, since all the RNA that had been isolated was reverse transcribed. Here immunoSEQ multiplex PCR was the method, and the copy in TCRdb shows in-frame clones only, minus some. The sample has some 410,000 clones, over 9.5% seen once. The entry originates in a study of beta chain features in type 1 diabetes. The CDR3 has 15 amino acids. Germline V gene data show CDR1 as SEHNR and CDR2 as FQNEAQ (reference sequence). J was trimmed by 0 bases and V by 5 bases; bases with no gene match: 4.

The V and J genes are TRBV7-9 and TRBJ1-2; 9 bases map to TRBD1. The specimen was naive CD4+ T cells from blood. This sequence originates from a woman between 18 and 29 years old in good health. CDR3 nucleotides: TGTGCCAGCAGCCTCAGACAGGGGGCTAACTATGGCTACACCTTC. As protein: CASSLRQGANYGYTF.